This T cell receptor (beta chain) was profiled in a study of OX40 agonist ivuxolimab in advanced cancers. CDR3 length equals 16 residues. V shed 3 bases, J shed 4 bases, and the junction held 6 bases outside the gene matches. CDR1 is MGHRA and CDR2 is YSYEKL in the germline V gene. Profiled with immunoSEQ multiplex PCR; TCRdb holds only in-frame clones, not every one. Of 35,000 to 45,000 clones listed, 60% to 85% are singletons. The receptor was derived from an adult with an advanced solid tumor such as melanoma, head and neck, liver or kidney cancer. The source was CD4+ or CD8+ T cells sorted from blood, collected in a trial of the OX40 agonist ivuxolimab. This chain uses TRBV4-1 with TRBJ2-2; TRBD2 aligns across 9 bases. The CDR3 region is CASSQGQLAGTGELFF. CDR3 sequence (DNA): TGCGCCAGCAGCCAGGGGCAACTAGCGGGCACCGGGGAGCTGTTTTTT.